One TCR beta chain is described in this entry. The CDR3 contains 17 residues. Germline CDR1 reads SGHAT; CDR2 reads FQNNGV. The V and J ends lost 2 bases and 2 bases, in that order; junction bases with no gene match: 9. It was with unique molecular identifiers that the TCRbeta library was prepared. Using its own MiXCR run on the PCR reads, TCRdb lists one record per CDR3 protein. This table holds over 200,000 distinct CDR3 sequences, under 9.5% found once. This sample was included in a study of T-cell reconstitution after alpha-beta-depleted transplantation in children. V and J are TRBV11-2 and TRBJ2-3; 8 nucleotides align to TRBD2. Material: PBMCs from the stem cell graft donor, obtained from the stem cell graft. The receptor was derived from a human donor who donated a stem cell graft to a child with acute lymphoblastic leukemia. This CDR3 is CASSLRLGGAATDTQYF. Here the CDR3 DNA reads TGTGCCAGCAGCTTACGGCTCGGGGGGGCCGCCACAGATACGCAGTATTTT.